Following are 26 T cell receptor beta chains from one sample sequenced in a study of T cell repertoires in cytomegalovirus infection. MiXCR, applied by TCRdb to the reads, yields one record per CDR3 protein. This sample has approximately 500,000 distinct CDR3 sequences; 16% occur once, and the top ten carry roughly 25%. Sequenced material: CD8+ T cells from PBMCs. The receptors stem from a human donor in good health (CMV status not recorded). Some clones in this sample may be carry-over from other donors' samples.

This clonotype was recorded many times. The rearrangement uses TRBV6-5 and TRBJ1-2; D not certain. Trimming shortened V by 0 bases and J by 3 bases, and 14 bases separated the two germline ends. The CDR3 totals 16 residues. From germline, CDR1 is MNHEY and CDR2 SVGAGI. The chain's CDR3 is CASSYSIGRRDYGYTF. The CDR3 region has the DNA TGTGCCAGCAGTTACTCGATTGGCAGGAGAGACTATGGCTACACCTTC.

This clonotype was observed at least ten times. The CDR3 region is CASSLVGRGAWNEQFF. CDR3 bases: TGTGCCAGCAGTTTAGTCGGGAGAGGGGCGTGGAATGAGCAGTTCTTC. V and J are TRBV28 and TRBJ2-1, with D possibly being TRBD2 (6 bases). The CDR3 is 16 amino acids. Per the germline V gene, CDR1 is MDHEN and CDR2 is SYDVKM. V was cut by 2 bases and J by 7 bases, with 18 bases left in between.

There are many counts of this clonotype. The chain recombines TRBV28 with TRBJ1-2; 9 positions match TRBD1. V lost 4 bases and J lost 8; bases outside the gene matches: 20. The CDR3 extends over 18 amino acids. The germline gives CDR1 MDHEN, CDR2 SYDVKM. The CDR3 spells CASSSRTGGDDDERGYTF. CDR3 DNA: TGTGCCAGCAGTTCCCGAACAGGGGGCGACGACGACGAGAGGGGCTACACCTTC.

This clonotype was counted a few times. The chain has TRBV30 and TRBJ1-2; D may be TRBD1 (6 bases). Germline CDR1 reads GTSNPN; CDR2 reads SVGIG (reference sequence). V lost 0 bases to trimming and J lost 6 bases, with 17 bases between them. The CDR3 is 15 amino acids. The CDR3 DNA sequence: TGTGCCTGGAGTGTATTAAGGAAGGACAGACATGGCTACACCTTC. It specifies CAWSVLRKDRHGYTF.

Only a few counts were recorded for this clonotype. The chain uses TRBV5-1 and TRBJ1-5; 9 bases line up with TRBD1. Germline V gene sequence: CDR1 SGHRS, CDR2 YFSETQ. J lost 2 bases, V lost 2 bases, and 5 bases had no gene match. CDR3 size: 16 residues. The CDR3 DNA follows: TGCGCCAGCAGCTTCGATACAGGGGGCGGCAATCAGCCCCAGCATTTT. The encoded protein is CASSFDTGGGNQPQHF.

The chain uses TRBV5-1 and TRBJ2-7; 8 nucleotides match TRBD1. The CDR3 is made up of 15 amino acids. CDR1 and CDR2 (germline): SGHRS, YFSETQ. Losses at the gene ends were 6 bases for V and 2 bases for J; bases not matched to a gene: 10. This CDR3 reads CASKYGTGLTYEQYF. The CDR3 nucleotides read TGCGCCAGCAAATACGGGACAGGCCTTACCTACGAGCAGTACTTC.

This clonotype came up many times. This chain connects TRBV27 to TRBJ2-7; D is unclear. Trimming removed 0 bases at V and 3 bases at J, with 6 bases between. Germline V gene lookup returns CDR1 MNHEY and CDR2 SMNVEV (reference sequence). This CDR3 is 13 amino acids long. CDR3 in DNA: TGTGCCAGCAGTTTATCGAAGGGCTACGAGCAGTACTTC. Its protein is CASSLSKGYEQYF.

This clonotype was seen a handful of times. The V gene is TRBV9, the J gene TRBJ2-3, with 7 bases that match TRBD1. Germline V CDR1 and CDR2: SGDLS, YYNGEE. CDR3 length: 15 residues. The V gene end was trimmed by 4 bases and the J gene end by 0 bases; junction bases not matched to a gene: 5. The CDR3 DNA sequence: TGTGCCAGCAGCCCAGAGACAGGGAGCACAGATACGCAGTATTTT. Translating gives CASSPETGSTDTQYF.

This clonotype came up many times. The chain combines TRBV12-5 with TRBJ1-2; the D gene is possibly TRBD1 (6 bases). The CDR3 loop spans 15 amino acids. The germline V and J ends were trimmed by 1 base and 5 bases, with 14 bases remaining between them. Per germline, CDR1 LGHNT and CDR2 FRNRAP. The CDR3 DNA is TGTGCTAGTGGTTTGGCTCACGGACAGCCTTATGGCTACACCTTC. Residues: CASGLAHGQPYGYTF.

The chain has TRBV2 and TRBJ2-1; D ambiguous. This CDR3 contains 12 residues. CDR1 is SNHLY, CDR2 FYNNEI, per germline. The V gene lost 4 bases and the J gene lost 5 bases, with 6 bases spanning the gap. CDR3 protein: CASSVSDNEQFF. The CDR3 region has the DNA TGTGCCAGCAGTGTATCGGACAATGAGCAGTTCTTC.

This clonotype was recorded many times. The gene calls are TRBV12-3 or TRBV12-4 and TRBJ1-1; D unresolved. The CDR3 spans 13 residues. Between the trimmed V and J ends, which lost 5 bases and 1 base, there was a span of 8 bases. CDR3 DNA: TGTGCCAGCAGTCCCTCGGCGAACACTGAAGCTTTCTTT. This translates into CASSPSANTEAFF.

The V and J genes are TRBV18 and TRBJ2-7; D tentatively reads TRBD1 or TRBD2 (6 bases each). The CDR3 sequence is 17 residues long. With 3 bases removed from V and 7 bases from J, the gap between germline ends came to 25 bases. Germline CDR1 and CDR2: KGHSH and LQKENI. CDR3 in DNA: TGTGCCAGCTCACCCACACCGGTTGTCAGGGGAGGAGTTGAGCAGTACTTC. Amino acids: CASSPTPVVRGGVEQYF. Together with reference TRBV18 and TRBJ2-7, the CDR3 gives the full variable domain: NAGVMQNPRHLVRRRGQEARLRCSPMKGHSHVYWYRQLPEEGLKFMVYLQKENIIDESGMPKERFSAEFPKEGPSILRIQQVVRGDSAAYFCASSPTPVVRGGVEQYFGPGTRLTVT.

The CDR3 loop is CATSSSASYEQYF. CDR3 bases: TGTGCCACCAGTTCGTCTGCTTCCTACGAGCAGTACTTC. The J gene is TRBJ2-7, the V gene TRBV24-1; D not resolved. The CDR3 totals 13 residues. Germline loops: CDR1 KGHDR, CDR2 SFDVKD. Trimming took off 6 bases at V and 1 base at J, with 9 bases between the two ends.

Ten or more counts support this clonotype. The rearrangement links TRBV7-2 to TRBJ2-7; D might be TRBD1 (5 bases). This CDR3 contains 15 residues. Looked up from germline, CDR1 is SGHTA and CDR2 is FQGNSA. Trimming removed 10 bases from V and 0 bases from J, with 19 bases in between. In DNA form, the CDR3 reads TGTGCCATCGGCCAAACAGGTTTTAGCTCCTACGAGCAGTACTTC. Translation gives CAIGQTGFSSYEQYF.

Of note for this clonotype: A clone one base away is much larger, so this may be a read error. The chain carries TRBV27 and TRBJ1-1; D is unclear. Germline CDR1 and CDR2: MNHEY and SMNVEV (reference sequence). The CDR3 is 14 amino acids. CDR3: CASSLFPGPSEDFF. As DNA, the CDR3 is TGTGCCAGCAGTTTATTCCCTGGACCTTCTGAAGATTTCTTT.

As DNA, the CDR3 is TGCAGCGTCCGGGCGGACAGGGGATTTGGCTATGGCTACACCTTC. Its translation: CSVRADRGFGYGYTF. The V and J genes are TRBV29-1 and TRBJ1-2; 9 bases are shared with TRBD1. From germline, CDR1 is SQVTM and CDR2 ANQGSEA. The CDR3 is 15 amino acids. V dropped 6 bases and J dropped 4; count of bases not matched to a gene: 12.

This clonotype was observed many times. This sequence joins TRBV7-6 and TRBJ2-2; D is perhaps TRBD2 (5 bases). V lost 5 bases, J lost 0 bases, and 13 bases lay in between. CDR3 length: 16 residues. Per germline, CDR1 SGHVS and CDR2 FNYEAQ. CDR3 nucleotides: TGTGCCAGCAGCCCATCCGGAGGACCGAACACCGGGGAGCTGTTTTTT. Translated: CASSPSGGPNTGELFF.

This clonotype was counted ten times or more. The chain couples TRBV7-6 to TRBJ2-7, with 10 positions matching TRBD2. The CDR3 contains 15 residues. The trim removed 3 bases at V and 5 bases at J, leaving 7 bases unmatched. The germline V gene has CDR1 SGHVS and CDR2 FNYEAQ. The CDR3, as DNA: TGTGCCAGCAGCTTGCAGCGGGGGGGCAGTGACGAGCAGTACTTC. Its translation is CASSLQRGGSDEQYF.

This chain joins TRBV27 and TRBJ1-1; D remains unclear. With 4 bases removed from V and 7 bases from J, the gap between germline ends came to 7 bases. CDR3 length equals 11 residues. From germline, CDR1 is MNHEY and CDR2 SMNVEV (reference sequence). CDR3 amino acids: CASSYLSEAFF. The CDR3 bases are TGTGCCAGCAGTTACTTAAGTGAAGCTTTCTTT.

This clonotype was found a few times. The chain couples TRBV15 to TRBJ2-1; D not certain. This CDR3 region has 12 residues. Germline values: CDR1 LNHNV, CDR2 YYDKDF (reference sequence). Deletions cut 0 bases from V and 7 bases from J, with 4 bases between. The CDR3 nucleotides read TGTGCCACCAGCAGAGATCTGAATGAGCAGTTCTTC. Translated, it gives CATSRDLNEQFF.

This clonotype turned up a few times. V is TRBV5-1 and J is TRBJ2-5; 9 bases match TRBD2. CDR1 is SGHRS, CDR2 YFSETQ, per germline. V was clipped by 0 bases and J by 4 bases; unmatched bases: 10. CDR3 length: 17 residues. The DNA of the CDR3 is TGCGCCAGCAGCTTGGAAAGCGGGAGGCCGAGGGGAGAGACCCAGTACTTC. It yields the protein CASSLESGRPRGETQYF.

The chain links TRBV4-1 to TRBJ2-3; D is unclear. The V gene lost 0 bases and the J gene lost 6 bases, with 7 bases spanning the gap. The CDR3 runs to 13 residues. Germline CDR1 reads MGHRA; CDR2 reads YSYEKL. CDR3 region: CASSQERVDTQYF. The CDR3 nucleotides read TGCGCCAGCAGCCAAGAAAGGGTTGATACGCAGTATTTT.

This clonotype has just a few counts. The rearrangement joins TRBV15 to TRBJ1-6; the D gene is possibly TRBD1 (6 bases). The CDR3 totals 15 residues. Germline V gene lookup returns CDR1 LNHNV and CDR2 YYDKDF (reference sequence). With 2 bases removed from V and 10 bases from J, the gap between germline ends came to 15 bases. The CDR3 bases are TGTGCCACCAGCAGACTTCCGGTAGGGGGGTCACCCCTCCACTTT. Translated, it gives CATSRLPVGGSPLHF.

This clonotype was counted many times. CDR3 nucleotide sequence: TGCGCCAGCAGCCAAGACCGGGAGGGCCCGGAACAAGAGACCCAGTACTTC. Protein: CASSQDREGPEQETQYF. V is TRBV4-1 and J is TRBJ2-5; 8 bases are a match to TRBD2. CDR3 size: 17 residues. V dropped 0 bases and J dropped 2; count of bases not matched to a gene: 8. The germline V gene encodes CDR1 MGHRA and CDR2 YSYEKL.

This sequence joins TRBV6-5 and TRBJ2-3; 11 positions match TRBD2. The CDR3 contains 17 residues. Germline CDR1 MNHEY, CDR2 SVGAGI. Trimming removed 2 bases from V and 8 bases from J; junction bases left unmatched: 12. The CDR3 nucleotides are TGTGCCAGCAGTTACCTTCCGGGACTAGCGGCCACCCCTACGCAGTATTTT. It yields the protein CASSYLPGLAATPTQYF.

This clonotype was observed a few times. The genes are TRBV28 and TRBJ2-7, with D possibly being TRBD1 or TRBD2 (5 bases each). V lost 3 bases to trimming and J lost 1 base, with 16 bases between them. The CDR3 consists of 16 residues. Per germline, CDR1 MDHEN and CDR2 SYDVKM. The CDR3, as DNA: TGTGCCAGCAGTTTGGGACGGAGCCTTCTATCCTACGAGCAGTACTTC. It specifies CASSLGRSLLSYEQYF.